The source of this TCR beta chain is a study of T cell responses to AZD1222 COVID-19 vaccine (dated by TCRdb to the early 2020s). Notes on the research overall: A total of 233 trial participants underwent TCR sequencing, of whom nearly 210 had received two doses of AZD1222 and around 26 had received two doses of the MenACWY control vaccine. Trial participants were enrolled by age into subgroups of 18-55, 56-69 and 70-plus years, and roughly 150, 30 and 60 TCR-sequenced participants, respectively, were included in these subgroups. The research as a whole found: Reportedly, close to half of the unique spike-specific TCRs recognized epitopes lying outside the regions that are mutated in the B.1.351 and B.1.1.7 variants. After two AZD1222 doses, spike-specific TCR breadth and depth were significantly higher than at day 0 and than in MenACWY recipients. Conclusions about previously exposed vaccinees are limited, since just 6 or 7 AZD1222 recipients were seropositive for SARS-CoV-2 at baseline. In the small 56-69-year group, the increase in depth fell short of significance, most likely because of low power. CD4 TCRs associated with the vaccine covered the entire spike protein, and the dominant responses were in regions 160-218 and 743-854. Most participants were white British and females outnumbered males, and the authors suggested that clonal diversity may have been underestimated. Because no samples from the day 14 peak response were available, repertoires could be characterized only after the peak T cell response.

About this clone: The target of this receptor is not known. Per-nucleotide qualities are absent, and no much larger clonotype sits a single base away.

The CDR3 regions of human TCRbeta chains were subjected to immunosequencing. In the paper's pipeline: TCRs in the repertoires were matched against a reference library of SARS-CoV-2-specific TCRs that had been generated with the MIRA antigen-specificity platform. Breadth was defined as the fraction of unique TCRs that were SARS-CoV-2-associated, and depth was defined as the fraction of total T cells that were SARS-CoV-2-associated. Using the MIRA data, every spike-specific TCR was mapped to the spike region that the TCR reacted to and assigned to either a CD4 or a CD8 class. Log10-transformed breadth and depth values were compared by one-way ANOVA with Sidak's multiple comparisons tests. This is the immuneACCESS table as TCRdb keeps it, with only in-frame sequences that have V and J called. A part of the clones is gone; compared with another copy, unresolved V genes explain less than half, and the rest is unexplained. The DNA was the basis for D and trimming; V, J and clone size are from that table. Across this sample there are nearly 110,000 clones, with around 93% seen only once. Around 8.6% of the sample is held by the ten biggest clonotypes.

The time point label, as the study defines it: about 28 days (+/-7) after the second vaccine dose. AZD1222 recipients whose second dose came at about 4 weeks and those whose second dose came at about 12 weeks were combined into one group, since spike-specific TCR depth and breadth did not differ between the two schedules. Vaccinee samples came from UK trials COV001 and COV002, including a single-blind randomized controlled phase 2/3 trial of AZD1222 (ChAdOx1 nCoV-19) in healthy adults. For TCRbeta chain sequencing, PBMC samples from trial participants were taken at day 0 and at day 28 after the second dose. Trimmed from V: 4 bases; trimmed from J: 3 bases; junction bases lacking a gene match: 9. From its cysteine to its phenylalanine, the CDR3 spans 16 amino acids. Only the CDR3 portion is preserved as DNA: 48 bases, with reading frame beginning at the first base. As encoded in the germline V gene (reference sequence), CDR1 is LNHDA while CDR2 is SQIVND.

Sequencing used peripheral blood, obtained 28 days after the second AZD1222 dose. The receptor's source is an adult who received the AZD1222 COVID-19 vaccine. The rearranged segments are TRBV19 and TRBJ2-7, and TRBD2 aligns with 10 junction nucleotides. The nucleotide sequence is TGTGCCAGTAGTAGACGGACTAGCGGCCTGAGCTACGAGCAGTACTTC. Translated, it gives CASSRRTSGLSYEQYF.